This T cell receptor beta chain was obtained from a study of spatial heterogeneity in lung cancer (dated by TCRdb to between 2018 and 2021). In terms of the full investigation: The donors were about 71 patients from the lung TRACERx cohort who had early-stage, untreated non-small cell lung cancer. Follow-up PBMC samples were sequenced whenever available, and the median time to follow-up was approximately two years after resection. In the raw uncorrected reads, each unique combination of TCR and UMI appeared more than ten times on average. Beta-chain transcripts were consistently detected in greater numbers than alpha-chain transcripts, which likely reflected higher beta-chain transcript abundance. TCR alpha and beta repertoires were quantitatively compared across multiple tumor regions, matched nontumor lung and blood in non-small cell lung cancer. At surgery, roughly 220 tumor regions, roughly 62 matched nontumor lung samples and 56 PBMC samples were TCR-sequenced for both alpha and beta chains. The study linked features of the TCR repertoire to counts of nonsynonymous mutations, which were determined by whole-exome sequencing of tumor tissue. The full study reports these points: Ubiquitous expanded tumor TCRs were found in blood more often at tumor resection than at routine follow-up. Additional single-cell paired TCR alpha and beta sequencing was considered necessary to confirm, at a functional level, the hypothesis that regional TCRs recognize regional mutations. Comparisons of baseline and follow-up blood repertoires included only 15 or so patients.

The CDR3 has 12 amino acids, counting the end cysteine and phenylalanine. Only CDR3 DNA is held: 36 bases, read in frame from base 1. Taken from the germline V gene, the CDR1 and CDR2 loops are SGHVS and FNYEAQ. Relative to germline, V is 11 bases shorter and J is 9 bases shorter, with 17 bases between their ends. Library preparation employed 5' RACE. Sequenced using a NextSeq 500. The TCR library protocol attached a unique molecular identifier to each TCR cDNA molecule to allow correction of PCR and sequencing errors. Processing in the source paper ran as follows. Decombinator tools were used for TCR identification, UMI-based error correction and CDR3 extraction. Expanded TCRs were defined as those above a frequency of 2 per 1,000, corresponding to the top 1% of the tumor frequency distribution. Each repertoire was subsampled 100 times to 5,000 TCRs, after which Renyi diversity was computed with the R vegan package. CDR3 similarity networks were built from amino acid triplet string-kernel similarity, with CDR3s being connected when pairwise similarity was above 0.82. In TCRdb, the public reads were trimmed at Q25 with fastp and aligned with MiXCR, with productive beta chains retained. Identical CDR3 proteins give one entry, which carries the most common genes and DNA. V and J calls and clone size were set by TCRdb, not the authors. A total of tens of thousands of distinct CDR3 sequences appear in this sample, approximately 20% of them only once. Together, the top ten hold 21% of the sample.

This clonotype was seen at least ten times. Its antigen is unknown. Per-base qualities were not stored, and no clone one base away is much larger. The time point label corresponds to: blood at routine non-recurrence follow-up after resection. TCR sequencing used whole RNA extracted from tumor and nontumor lung tissue, or from cryopreserved PBMC samples, without cell sorting. A patient was chosen for TCR sequencing only when enough RNA was available from at least two tumor regions. The chain is made from TRBV7-6 and TRBJ2-1; perhaps TRBD1 is the D gene, with 5 bases matching. This material consisted of PBMCs, taken at follow-up. The TCR was taken from a male donor with early-stage non-small cell lung cancer. The nucleotide sequence reads TGTGCCGGGGCTGGGCTACTGGGTGAGCAGTTCTTC. This is translated as CAGAGLLGEQFF.